Listed below are T cell receptor beta chains from one sample, sequenced in a study of control samples from healthy donors and cancer patients. Clones were sequenced by immunoSEQ multiplex PCR, and TCRdb holds only the in-frame ones, with some missing. Here the sample spans around 110,000 clones, roughly nine tenths being singletons. The sequencing sample was made of PBMCs. Receptor source: a woman between 50 and 59 years old with colorectal cancer. Both conserved end residues are part of each CDR3. Fields, in order: J gene, D gene, V gene, clone size, CDR3 DNA, CDR3 protein. A D gene is named only where the DNA matches it firmly. The listing skips clone size in some rows; elsewhere it reads once, few, many or a size class.

j_gene: TRBJ2-3; d_gene: TRBD2; v_gene: TRBV6-5; abundance: -; CDR3nt: TGTGCCAGCCCCGCGAGCGGGGGGAGAACAGATACGCAGTATTTT; CDR3aa: CASPASGGRTDTQYF
j_gene: TRBJ2-1; d_gene: TRBD2; v_gene: TRBV25-1; abundance: -; CDR3nt: TGTGCCAGCAGTGCGCGACTAGCGGGAGGGCCCAATGAGCAGTTCTTC; CDR3aa: CASSARLAGGPNEQFF
j_gene: TRBJ2-7; d_gene: TRBD2; v_gene: TRBV4-1; abundance: -; CDR3nt: TGCGCCAGCAGCCAAGTGGGACTAGCGGGGGAGGAGCAGTACTTC; CDR3aa: CASSQVGLAGEEQYF
j_gene: TRBJ2-1; d_gene: TRBD1; v_gene: TRBV7-6; abundance: -; CDR3nt: TGTGCCAGCAGCATGACAGGGGCCTACAATGAGCAGTTCTTC; CDR3aa: CASSMTGAYNEQFF
j_gene: TRBJ2-2; d_gene: -; v_gene: TRBV7-3; abundance: -; CDR3nt: TGTGCCAGCAGCCTCCGAGGCCCCGCTGTTACGGGGGAGCTGTTTTTT; CDR3aa: CASSLRGPAVTGELFF
j_gene: TRBJ1-1; d_gene: -; v_gene: TRBV14; abundance: -; CDR3nt: TGTGCCAGCAGCCAAGTCCTCGGGGCTGAAGCTTTCTTT; CDR3aa: CASSQVLGAEAFF
j_gene: TRBJ1-2; d_gene: TRBD1; v_gene: TRBV7-2; abundance: -; CDR3nt: TGTGCCAGCACCCCCAGGGGGAGCAGATTCGGCTACACCTTC; CDR3aa: CASTPRGSRFGYTF
j_gene: TRBJ2-5; d_gene: TRBD1; v_gene: TRBV5-1; abundance: -; CDR3nt: TGCGCCAGCCAAAAGACAGGGGGGAGCCAAGAGACCCAGTACTTC; CDR3aa: CASQKTGGSQETQYF
j_gene: TRBJ2-3; d_gene: -; v_gene: TRBV5-1; abundance: -; CDR3nt: TGCGCCAGCAGCTTAGAGACAGGCTCGGATACGCAGTATTTT; CDR3aa: CASSLETGSDTQYF
j_gene: TRBJ2-7; d_gene: -; v_gene: TRBV29-1; abundance: -; CDR3nt: TGCAGCGCTGCGGGTATCGGGAGTTACGGCTACGAGCAGTACTTC; CDR3aa: CSAAGIGSYGYEQYF
j_gene: TRBJ2-3; d_gene: TRBD1; v_gene: TRBV7-9; abundance: -; CDR3nt: TGTGCCAGCAGCTTAGCAGGGGGCTCAGATACGCAGTATTTT; CDR3aa: CASSLAGGSDTQYF
j_gene: TRBJ2-3; d_gene: TRBD2; v_gene: TRBV5-4; abundance: -; CDR3nt: TGTGCCAGCAGTAGGAGCGGGGGGGCCGAAGATACGCAGTATTTT; CDR3aa: CASSRSGGAEDTQYF
j_gene: TRBJ2-6; d_gene: TRBD2; v_gene: TRBV2; abundance: once; CDR3nt: TGTGCCAGCAGGGGAAGGACTAGCGGGGATCGCTCTGGGGCCAACGTCCTGACTTTC; CDR3aa: CASRGRTSGDRSGANVLTF
j_gene: TRBJ2-1; d_gene: TRBD1; v_gene: TRBV5-1; abundance: -; CDR3nt: TGCGCCAGCAGCTCGGGGACAGGGCAGTTCTTC; CDR3aa: CASSSGTGQFF
j_gene: TRBJ1-2; d_gene: -; v_gene: TRBV3-1/TRBV3-2; abundance: once; CDR3nt: TGTGCCAGCAGCCAAGTCGACACTAACTATGGCTACACCTTC; CDR3aa: CASSQVDTNYGYTF
j_gene: TRBJ2-1; d_gene: -; v_gene: TRBV7-3; abundance: -; CDR3nt: TGTGCCAGCAGCTTAACGGGGGGTTCCTTTAATGGGAGTAGAGATGAGCAGTTCTTC; CDR3aa: CASSLTGGSFNGSRDEQFF
j_gene: TRBJ1-1; d_gene: -; v_gene: TRBV19; abundance: once; CDR3nt: TGTGCCAGTAGTAGGAGAGACCGTGTGGACACTGAAGCTTTCTTT; CDR3aa: CASSRRDRVDTEAFF
j_gene: TRBJ2-3; d_gene: -; v_gene: TRBV30; abundance: -; CDR3nt: TGTGCCTGGAGTCCAACCAAAGGGATACAGGGCACAGATACGCAGTATTTT; CDR3aa: CAWSPTKGIQGTDTQYF
j_gene: TRBJ2-5; d_gene: TRBD2; v_gene: TRBV27; abundance: -; CDR3nt: TGTGCCAGCAGTTTCTGGACTAGCGGGACCCAGTACTTC; CDR3aa: CASSFWTSGTQYF
j_gene: TRBJ1-4; d_gene: -; v_gene: TRBV3-1/TRBV3-2; abundance: -; CDR3nt: TGTGCCAGCAGCCAGCACCACAGGGATGAAAAACTGTTTTTT; CDR3aa: CASSQHHRDEKLFF
j_gene: TRBJ2-1; d_gene: -; v_gene: TRBV20-1; abundance: few; CDR3nt: TGCAGTGCTAGATTCAGGAATGAGCAGTTCTTC; CDR3aa: CSARFRNEQFF
j_gene: TRBJ1-2; d_gene: TRBD1; v_gene: TRBV7-8; abundance: -; CDR3nt: TGTGCCAGCAGCGGGGACAGCAGGAACTATGGCTACACCTTC; CDR3aa: CASSGDSRNYGYTF
j_gene: TRBJ2-1; d_gene: TRBD2; v_gene: TRBV7-3; abundance: -; CDR3nt: TGTGCCAGCAGCCCGGGTCTAGCGGGAGCTTTGGGTGAGCAGTTCTTC; CDR3aa: CASSPGLAGALGEQFF
j_gene: TRBJ2-3; d_gene: -; v_gene: TRBV30; abundance: -; CDR3nt: TGTGCCTGGAGTGTGTTTAGCGGCACAGATACGCAGTATTTT; CDR3aa: CAWSVFSGTDTQYF
j_gene: TRBJ2-3; d_gene: TRBD1; v_gene: TRBV24-1; abundance: -; CDR3nt: TGTGCCACCAGTGACACCCGGGACAGGGGGACAGATACGCAGTATTTT; CDR3aa: CATSDTRDRGTDTQYF
j_gene: TRBJ1-1; d_gene: -; v_gene: TRBV9; abundance: -; CDR3nt: TGTGCCAGCAGCCCCCAAACTAGGTCCTTTAAGAACACTGAAGCTTTCTTT; CDR3aa: CASSPQTRSFKNTEAFF
j_gene: TRBJ2-1; d_gene: -; v_gene: TRBV11-3; abundance: -; CDR3nt: TGTGCCAGCAGCTTAGAGGGCACGTCGATCGAGCAGTTCTTC; CDR3aa: CASSLEGTSIEQFF
j_gene: TRBJ2-7; d_gene: -; v_gene: TRBV27; abundance: -; CDR3nt: TGTGCCAGCAGTTTACTCGGGAGCCCCCTCGAGCAGTACTTC; CDR3aa: CASSLLGSPLEQYF
j_gene: TRBJ2-1; d_gene: -; v_gene: TRBV27; abundance: -; CDR3nt: TGTGCCAGCAGACCCGCAAACAACAATGAGCAGTTCTTC; CDR3aa: CASRPANNNEQFF
j_gene: TRBJ2-2; d_gene: TRBD2; v_gene: TRBV10-1; abundance: -; CDR3nt: TGCGCCAGCGGGGAAGGACTAGCGGGGGGTCCGAACACCGGGGAGCTGTTTTTT; CDR3aa: CASGEGLAGGPNTGELFF
j_gene: TRBJ1-2; d_gene: -; v_gene: TRBV12-3/TRBV12-4; abundance: -; CDR3nt: TGTGCCAGCAGTCCCACTAACTATGGCTACACCTTC; CDR3aa: CASSPTNYGYTF
j_gene: TRBJ2-7; d_gene: TRBD1; v_gene: TRBV13; abundance: -; CDR3nt: TGTGCCAGCAGCTATCGGACAGGTAATACCTACGAGCAGTACTTC; CDR3aa: CASSYRTGNTYEQYF
j_gene: TRBJ2-1; d_gene: TRBD1; v_gene: TRBV12-5; abundance: -; CDR3nt: TGTGCTAGTGGTTCCCCCCGGGCAGGGGGATATAGCTCCTACAATGAGCAGTTCTTC; CDR3aa: CASGSPRAGGYSSYNEQFF
j_gene: TRBJ2-6; d_gene: -; v_gene: TRBV6-5; abundance: -; CDR3nt: TGTGCCAGCAGTACCTTTTCTGGGGCCAACGTCCTGACTTTC; CDR3aa: CASSTFSGANVLTF
j_gene: TRBJ2-7; d_gene: -; v_gene: TRBV11-2; abundance: -; CDR3nt: TGTGCCAGCAGCTTAGATGGGCTTTACGAGCAGCACTTC; CDR3aa: CASSLDGLYEQHF